A selection of T cell receptor beta chains follows, all from one sample in a study of shared clonotypes between healthy human individuals. Assay used: immunoSEQ multiplex PCR; TCRdb lists only in-frame clones, some missing. The table records millions of clones, roughly 94% of them present only once. The sequenced sample consisted of naive CD4+ T cells sorted from blood. These receptors were obtained from a man between 18 and 35 years old in good health. CDR3s include the opening cysteine and the closing phenylalanine or tryptophan. A D gene is named only where the DNA matches it firmly. Expanded clones are given a class, and other clones once, few, many or no size at all.

d_call,j_call,clone_size,v_call,cdr3_nt,cdr3_aa
.,TRBJ1-6,.,TRBV27,TGTGCCAGCAGCCAGGGGCCGCAATATAATTCACCCCTCCACTTT,CASSQGPQYNSPLHF
TRBD1,TRBJ2-7,.,TRBV6-6,TGTGCCAGCAGTAAACCGGACAGGGTGATCTACGAGCAGTACTTC,CASSKPDRVIYEQYF
TRBD1,TRBJ2-2,.,TRBV5-4,TGTGCCAGCAGCTATGGGACAGGGGGGATCGGGGAGCTGTTTTTT,CASSYGTGGIGELFF
.,TRBJ1-6,.,TRBV5-6,TGTGCCAGCAGCTTGTTCGTGACGGCAAGGGATTCACCCCTCCACTTT,CASSLFVTARDSPLHF
TRBD2,TRBJ2-7,.,TRBV12-5,TGTGCTAGTGGTTTGGTACTGGGGACTAGCCCTTACGAGCAGTACTTC,CASGLVLGTSPYEQYF
TRBD2,TRBJ2-7,.,TRBV2,TGTGCCAGCAGTGAAGGGCCTAGCGGGAGGGCCGATGACGAGCAGTACTTC,CASSEGPSGRADDEQYF
.,TRBJ1-5,.,TRBV5-1,TGCGCCAGCAGCTTGGAGAGTTCCCCTAGCAATCAGCCCCAGCATTTT,CASSLESSPSNQPQHF
.,TRBJ2-4,.,TRBV4-2,TGTGCCAGCAGCCAGGCCGGGACTCAAGAAGTCATTCAGTACTTC,CASSQAGTQEVIQYF
.,TRBJ2-7,few,TRBV2,TGTGCCAGCAGTGAGACCTCCTACGAGCAGTACTTC,CASSETSYEQYF
.,TRBJ2-7,.,TRBV6-1,TGTGCCAGCAGTGAAGGGTTAGGGAACACCTACGAGCAGTACTTC,CASSEGLGNTYEQYF
TRBD2,TRBJ2-3,.,TRBV5-1,TGCGCCAGCAGCTTGCCTAGCGGGGGAGGAGGAGATACGCAGTATTTT,CASSLPSGGGGDTQYF
.,TRBJ2-3,once,TRBV7-3,TGTGCCAGCAGCTTAATCCCCGCTAGCGGCACAGATACGCAGTATTTT,CASSLIPASGTDTQYF
TRBD2,TRBJ2-5,.,TRBV5-1,TGCGCCAGCAGCCCGTGGACAGATAGCGGGAGAATCCAGTACTTC,CASSPWTDSGRIQYF
.,TRBJ1-1,few,TRBV5-4,TGTGCCAGCAGCTTGGCCACTGAACTAGCAGCTTTCTTT,CASSLATELAAFF
.,TRBJ1-1,.,TRBV7-3,TGTGCCAGCAGCTCTATACAGGGATCCGGAGCTTTCTTT,CASSSIQGSGAFF
.,TRBJ1-3,.,TRBV2,TGTGCCAGCAGTGCGGCAGGGCGCTCTGGAAACACCATATATTTT,CASSAAGRSGNTIYF
.,TRBJ2-2,.,TRBV9,TGTGCCAGCAGGGAGGGCAGGAAGGACACCGGGGAGCTGTTTTTT,CASREGRKDTGELFF
TRBD1,TRBJ1-3,once,TRBV9,TGTGCCAGCAGCCCATGGACAGGGGACTCTGGAAACACCATATATTTT,CASSPWTGDSGNTIYF
.,TRBJ1-4,.,TRBV18,TGTGCCAGCTCACCAGGAGCGGAGAATGAAAAACTGTTTTTT,CASSPGAENEKLFF
TRBD1,TRBJ2-5,.,TRBV5-4,TGTGCCAGCAGCTTGGACAGGGGATGGGAGACCCAGTACTTC,CASSLDRGWETQYF
TRBD2,TRBJ2-2,.,TRBV28,TGTGCCAGCATCGGGACTAGCCGCACCGGGGAGCTGTTTTTT,CASIGTSRTGELFF
.,TRBJ2-7,once,TRBV28,TGTGCCAGCAGGGGCGGGACCTACGAGCAGTACTTC,CASRGGTYEQYF
TRBD2,TRBJ2-1,.,TRBV19,TGTGCCAGTATGACGGCCTCTAGCGGGGGCTCCTACAATGAGCAGTTCTTC,CASMTASSGGSYNEQFF
.,TRBJ1-1,many,TRBV7-2,TGTGCCAGCAGCTTAAGCCTCCTCTACACTGAAGCTTTCTTT,CASSLSLLYTEAFF
TRBD2,TRBJ2-1,.,TRBV28,TGTGCCAGCAGTCAGAAAACTAGCGGAGCCTACAATGAGCAGTTCTTC,CASSQKTSGAYNEQFF
.,TRBJ2-3,.,TRBV7-2,TGTGCCAGCCGGGAGGGGGCCGGGAGGATCTCAGATACGCAGTATTTT,CASREGAGRISDTQYF
TRBD1,TRBJ2-7,.,TRBV18,TGTGCCAGCTCGCTCAGCACAGGGGAAGCTACTGGGCAGTACTTC,CASSLSTGEATGQYF
.,TRBJ2-5,once,TRBV10-3,TGTGCCATCAGTGAGAGCCCCCGGGGCAGGGGAGGGGTCCAAGAGACCCAGTACTTC,CAISESPRGRGGVQETQYF
TRBD2,TRBJ2-1,.,TRBV7-9,TGTGCCAGCGCGCTAGCGGGAGGGCCTAATGAGCAGTTCTTC,CASALAGGPNEQFF
.,TRBJ2-1,.,TRBV28,TGTGCCAGCAGCTCCGAGACAGGGAGACCCTCCGTGGGGGGTAACAATGAGCAGTTCTTC,CASSSETGRPSVGGNNEQFF
TRBD1,TRBJ2-7,.,TRBV9,TGTGCCAGCAGCGTAGAGGCAGGGGGCGCAGTCGACGAGCAGTACTTC,CASSVEAGGAVDEQYF
.,TRBJ2-5,.,TRBV10-1,TGCGCCAGCAGTGAGTCGGGGGAAGTGGGTCGAGCGGGGACCCAGTACTTC,CASSESGEVGRAGTQYF
TRBD1,TRBJ1-4,.,TRBV7-2,TGTGCCAGCAGCTTAGGCTGGACAGGGGTTACTAATGAAAAACTGTTTTTT,CASSLGWTGVTNEKLFF
.,TRBJ2-7,.,TRBV6-5,TGTGCCAGCAGTTCTCAAAGGCAGGTTGTTGAGCAGTACTTC,CASSSQRQVVEQYF
.,TRBJ2-5,.,TRBV6-5,TGTGCCAGCAGTTACTCCTGGGAGACCCAGTACTTC,CASSYSWETQYF
.,TRBJ1-5,.,TRBV19,TGTGCCAGTAATTTCGGGGTTGTTCAGCCCCAGCATTTT,CASNFGVVQPQHF
.,TRBJ2-7,.,TRBV29-1,TGCAGCGTTGAAGCGGCATTAACCCCCTACGAGCAGTACTTC,CSVEAALTPYEQYF
.,TRBJ2-1,.,TRBV5-1,TGCGCCAGCAGCCCTAGGGAGGGGGCGAGCTCCTACAATGAGCAGTTCTTC,CASSPREGASSYNEQFF
TRBD2,TRBJ2-1,.,TRBV10-3,TGTGCCACCACCCCAGGGACTAGCGGTTACAATGAGCAGTTCTTC,CATTPGTSGYNEQFF
.,TRBJ2-5,.,TRBV18,TGTGCCAGCTCATCCTCGGATAGAGGGAAGACCCAGTACTTC,CASSSSDRGKTQYF
TRBD2,TRBJ2-5,.,TRBV6-5,TGTGCCAGCAGTTACTCGGGACTAGCGAGCCAAGAGACCCAGTACTTC,CASSYSGLASQETQYF
TRBD2,TRBJ2-7,.,TRBV11-2,TGTGCCAGCAGCTTAGGTCGTAGCGGGGGCTGGTACGAGCAGTACTTC,CASSLGRSGGWYEQYF
TRBD1,TRBJ1-1,.,TRBV5-1,TGCGCCAGCAGCTTGGTAACAGGGGGCAGGACTGAAGCTTTCTTT,CASSLVTGGRTEAFF
.,TRBJ2-2,.,TRBV21-1,TGTGCCAGCAGCAAAGAAGGGACTAACTCCGGGGAGCTGTTTTTT,CASSKEGTNSGELFF
TRBD2,TRBJ2-2,.,TRBV11-2,TGTGCCAGCATCACCGTTAGCGGGAATAGCGACGGGGAGCTGTTTTTT,CASITVSGNSDGELFF
.,TRBJ2-7,few,TRBV18,TGTGCCAGCTCACCGGGCTGGGGGCAAGGTTACGAGCAGTACTTC,CASSPGWGQGYEQYF
TRBD1,TRBJ1-1,.,TRBV6-1,TGTGCCAGCAGAACGGGACAGACTTTGAACACTGAAGCTTTCTTT,CASRTGQTLNTEAFF